This T cell receptor beta chain was obtained from a study of shared clonotypes between healthy human individuals. Findings and caveats of the study: Exclusively blood specimens were collected; tissue repertoires likely differ. Roughly 5.3% of naive CD4 clonotypes were common to several donors.

V shed 6 bases and J shed 5 bases, with 28 bases lying between them. The CDR3 spans 18 residues. CDR1 and CDR2 from the germline V gene are MNHEY and SMNVEV (reference sequence). The assay was immunoSEQ multiplex PCR, and TCRdb's table has in-frame clones only and misses some. The table shows roughly 850,000 clones, with 96% occurring only once. Naive-designated CD8 cells lacked CD45RO, were positively enriched for CCR7, and omitted terminally differentiated effector memory CD45RA+ cells. Worth noting for this clone: Its target is not known.

The clonotype originates from a man younger than 40 in good health. This rearrangement joins TRBV27 to TRBJ2-5, with TRBD2 as a possible D gene (6 bases). The sample was naive CD8+ T cells sorted from blood. CDR3 residues: CASRLTGDPNQLWETQYF. In DNA, the CDR3 is TGTGCCAGCAGACTTACGGGGGACCCAAACCAACTCTGGGAGACCCAGTACTTC.